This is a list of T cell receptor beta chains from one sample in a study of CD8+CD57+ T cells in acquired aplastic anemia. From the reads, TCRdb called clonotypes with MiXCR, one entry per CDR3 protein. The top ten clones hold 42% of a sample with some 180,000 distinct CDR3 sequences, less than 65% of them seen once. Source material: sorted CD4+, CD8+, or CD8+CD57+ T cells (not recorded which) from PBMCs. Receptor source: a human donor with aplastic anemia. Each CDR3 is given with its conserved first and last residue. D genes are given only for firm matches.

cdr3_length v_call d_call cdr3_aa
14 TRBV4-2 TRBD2 CASRASGSADTQYF
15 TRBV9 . CASSLAGGGGQEQYF
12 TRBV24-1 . CATSEVTDTQYF
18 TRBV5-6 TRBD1 CASSMPDRGEYSKAGYTF
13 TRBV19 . CASTGRGRYEQYF
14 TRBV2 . CASSPRGGFQPQHF
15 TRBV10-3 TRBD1 CAISGGTGGNYGYTF
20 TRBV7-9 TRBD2 CASSTQGGRGLAGSYNEQFF
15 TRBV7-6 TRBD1 CASSQPGQGYEKLFF
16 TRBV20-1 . CSARVPGVFTQETQYF
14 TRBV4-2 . CASSLKDRNYGYTF
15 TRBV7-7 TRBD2 CASSLRLAGVYEQFF
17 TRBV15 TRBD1 CATSRPFPGQGLNEQFF
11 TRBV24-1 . CATSEGETQYF
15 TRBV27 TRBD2 CASARGGGLYYEQYF
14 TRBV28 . CASSQGGVTYEQYF
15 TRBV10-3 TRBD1 CAISGAGTGLNEQYF
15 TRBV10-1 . CASSDPSGGFYEQYF
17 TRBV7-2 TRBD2 CASRPSTGTSGGLEQFF
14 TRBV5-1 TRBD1 CASSSGGDDSPLHF
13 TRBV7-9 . CASSLVSGEKLFF
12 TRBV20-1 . CSARGRQYEQYF
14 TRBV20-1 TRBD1 CSATGTEGYYGYTF
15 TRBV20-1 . CSARGETVYDYEQYF
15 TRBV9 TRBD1 CASSLTGVNNSPLHF
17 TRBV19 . CASNSPGGGRPNTEAFF
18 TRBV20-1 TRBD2 CSARDESSGGLRLDEQYF
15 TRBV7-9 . CASSLGGALADTQYF
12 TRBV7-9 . CASSLGLAGYTF